Reported below is one TCR beta chain. A read error is likely, as this CDR3 ends without the conserved phenylalanine or tryptophan. MiXCR, applied by TCRdb to the 5' RACE reads, yields one record per CDR3 protein. The sample carries about 690,000 distinct CDR3 sequences, roughly 6% recorded once. These data originate in a study of identical twins. V lost 8 bases to trimming and J lost 5 bases; unmatched junction nucleotides: 7. There are 14 residues in the CDR3. CDR1 MNHEY and CDR2 SVGEGT come from the germline V gene. The sequence came from a young man in good health. The chain links TRBV6-2 or TRBV6-3 to TRBJ2-5; 11 bases map to TRBD2. The sequencing input was naive T cells sorted from blood. CDR3 sequence: CASRGLAGLETQYI. The CDR3 DNA sequence: TGTGCCAGCCGAGGACTAGCGGGTTTGGAGACCCAGTACATC.